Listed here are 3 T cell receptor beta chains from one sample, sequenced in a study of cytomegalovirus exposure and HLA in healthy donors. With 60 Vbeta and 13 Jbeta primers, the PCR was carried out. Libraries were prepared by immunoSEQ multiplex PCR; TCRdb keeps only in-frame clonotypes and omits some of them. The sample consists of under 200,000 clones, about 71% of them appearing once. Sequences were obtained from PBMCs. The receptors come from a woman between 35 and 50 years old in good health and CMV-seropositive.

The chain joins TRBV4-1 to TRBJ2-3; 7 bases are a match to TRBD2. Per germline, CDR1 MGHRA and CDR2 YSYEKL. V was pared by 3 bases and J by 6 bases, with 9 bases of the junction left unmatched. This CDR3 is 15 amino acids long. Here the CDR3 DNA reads TGCGCCAGCAGCCAGAGCGGGGTGAGGTGGGATACGCAGTATTTT. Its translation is CASSQSGVRWDTQYF.

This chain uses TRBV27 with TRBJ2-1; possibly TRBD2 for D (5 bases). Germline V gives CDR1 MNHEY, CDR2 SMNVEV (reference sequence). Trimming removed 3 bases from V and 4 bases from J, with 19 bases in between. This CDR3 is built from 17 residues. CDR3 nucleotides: TGTGCCAGCAGTTTGTCTGCGGAGGTGGGGTTGTACAATGAGCAGTTCTTC. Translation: CASSLSAEVGLYNEQFF.

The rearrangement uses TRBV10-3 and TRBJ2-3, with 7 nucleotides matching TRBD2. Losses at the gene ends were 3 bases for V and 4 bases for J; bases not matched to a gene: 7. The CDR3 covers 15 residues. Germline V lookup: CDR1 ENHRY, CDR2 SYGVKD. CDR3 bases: TGTGCCATCAGTGAAACGGGGGGTATGGCAGATACGCAGTATTTT. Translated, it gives CAISETGGMADTQYF.